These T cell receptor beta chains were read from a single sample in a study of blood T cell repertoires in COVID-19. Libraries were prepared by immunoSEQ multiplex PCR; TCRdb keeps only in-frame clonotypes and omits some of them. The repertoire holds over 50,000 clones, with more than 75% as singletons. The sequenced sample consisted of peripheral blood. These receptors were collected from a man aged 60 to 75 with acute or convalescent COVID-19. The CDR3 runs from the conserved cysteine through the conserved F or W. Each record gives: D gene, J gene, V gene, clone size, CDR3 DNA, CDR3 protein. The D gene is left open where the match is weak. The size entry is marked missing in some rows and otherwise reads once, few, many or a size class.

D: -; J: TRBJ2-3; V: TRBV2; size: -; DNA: TGTGCCAGCAGTGAAGGGGCTGGTGATACGCAGTATTTT; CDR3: CASSEGAGDTQYF
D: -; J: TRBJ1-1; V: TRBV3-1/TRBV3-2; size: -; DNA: TGTGCCAGCAGCCAAGCGGCAGGGGACACTGAAGCTTTCTTT; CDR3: CASSQAAGDTEAFF
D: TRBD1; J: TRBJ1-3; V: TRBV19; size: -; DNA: TGTGCCAGTAGTCCGGGGACAGGGAAGTCTGGAAACACCATATATTTT; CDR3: CASSPGTGKSGNTIYF
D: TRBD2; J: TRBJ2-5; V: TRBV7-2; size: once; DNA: TGTGCCAGCAGCTTAGGGCCTAGCGGGGGTGAGACCCAGTACTTC; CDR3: CASSLGPSGGETQYF
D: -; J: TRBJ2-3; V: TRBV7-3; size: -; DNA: TGTGCCAGCAGCCGGTCTAGCACAGATACGCAGTATTTT; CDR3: CASSRSSTDTQYF
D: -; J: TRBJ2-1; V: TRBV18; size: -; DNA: TGTGCCAGCTCACCAGCCAGGGAGGCCGTAGAGCAGTTCTTC; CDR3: CASSPAREAVEQFF
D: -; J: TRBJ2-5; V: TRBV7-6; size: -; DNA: TGTGCCAGCAGCTCCACCGGTGGGACCCAGTACTTC; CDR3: CASSSTGGTQYF
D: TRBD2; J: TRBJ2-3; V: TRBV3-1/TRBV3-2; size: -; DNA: TGTGCCAGCAGCCCGCGACTAGCGGGGGGGCCAGATACGCAGTATTTT; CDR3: CASSPRLAGGPDTQYF
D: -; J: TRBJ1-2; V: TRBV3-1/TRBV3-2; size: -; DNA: TGTGCCAGCAGCCAGGGGGGGCTTGCGAACTATGGCTACACCTTC; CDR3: CASSQGGLANYGYTF
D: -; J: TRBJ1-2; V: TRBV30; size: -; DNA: TGTGCCTGGCGTGTAAAAGGGGGGGTCGGTGGCTACACCTTC; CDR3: CAWRVKGGVGGYTF
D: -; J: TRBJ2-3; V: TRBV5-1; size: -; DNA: TGCGCCAGCACGTTAGGAGCTCATCCGACAGATACGCAGTATTTT; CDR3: CASTLGAHPTDTQYF
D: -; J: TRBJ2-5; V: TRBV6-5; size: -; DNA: TGTGCCAGCAGCCTAACAGGGAAGACCCAGTACTTC; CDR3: CASSLTGKTQYF